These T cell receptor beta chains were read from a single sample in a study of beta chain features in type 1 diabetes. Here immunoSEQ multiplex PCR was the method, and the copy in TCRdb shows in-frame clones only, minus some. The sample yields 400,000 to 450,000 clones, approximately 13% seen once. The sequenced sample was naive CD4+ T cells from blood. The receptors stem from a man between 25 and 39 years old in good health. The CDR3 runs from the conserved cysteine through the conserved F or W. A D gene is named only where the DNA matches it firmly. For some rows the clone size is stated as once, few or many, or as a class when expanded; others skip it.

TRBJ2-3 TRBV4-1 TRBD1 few CASSQRDRVTDTQYF TGCGCCAGCAGCCAAAGGGACAGGGTCACAGATACGCAGTATTTT
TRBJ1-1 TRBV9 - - CASSVDGRTEAFF TGTGCCAGCAGCGTAGACGGGCGCACTGAAGCTTTCTTT
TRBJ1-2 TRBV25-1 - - CASSEGGRANYGYTF TGTGCCAGCAGTGAAGGTGGCAGAGCTAACTATGGCTACACCTTC
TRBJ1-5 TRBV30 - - CAWSVQSNQPQHF TGTGCCTGGAGTGTCCAGAGCAATCAGCCCCAGCATTTT
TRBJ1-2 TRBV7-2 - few CASSLEAGLGYGYTF TGTGCCAGCAGCTTAGAGGCAGGGTTAGGCTATGGCTACACCTTC
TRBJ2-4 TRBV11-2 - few CASSPQGIAKNIQYF TGTGCCAGCAGCCCCCAGGGGATTGCCAAAAACATTCAGTACTTC
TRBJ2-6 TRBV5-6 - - CASSGGPGEANVLTF TGTGCCAGCAGCGGGGGACCCGGAGAGGCCAACGTCCTGACTTTC
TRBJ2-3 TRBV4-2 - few CASSPVASTDTQYF TGTGCCAGCAGCCCAGTGGCTAGCACAGATACGCAGTATTTT
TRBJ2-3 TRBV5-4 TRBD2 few CASSFGTSLTDTQYF TGTGCCAGCAGCTTCGGGACTAGCCTCACAGATACGCAGTATTTT
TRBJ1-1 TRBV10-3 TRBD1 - CATQGQPNTEAFF TGTGCCACCCAGGGACAGCCAAACACTGAAGCTTTCTTT
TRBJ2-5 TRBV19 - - CASSIGIWETQYF TGTGCCAGTAGTATAGGAATATGGGAGACCCAGTACTTC
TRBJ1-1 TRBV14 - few CASSQGFLTEAFF TGTGCCAGCAGCCAGGGTTTCCTCACTGAAGCTTTCTTT
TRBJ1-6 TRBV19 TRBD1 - CASSPLEGATLHF TGTGCCAGTAGTCCCCTTGAGGGGGCCACCCTCCACTTT
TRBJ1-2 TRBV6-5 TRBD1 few CATDRGTGDGYTF TGTGCCACGGATAGGGGTACAGGGGATGGCTACACCTTC
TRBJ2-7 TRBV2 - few CATQNNEQYF TGTGCCACCCAAAACAACGAGCAGTACTTC
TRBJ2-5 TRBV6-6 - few CASTLSYQETQYF TGTGCCAGCACCCTGAGTTACCAAGAGACCCAGTACTTC
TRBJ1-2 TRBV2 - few CASSEVTETFGYTF TGTGCCAGCAGTGAAGTAACGGAGACCTTCGGCTACACCTTC
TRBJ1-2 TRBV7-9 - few CASSLAVGSYGYTF TGTGCCAGCAGCTTAGCGGTAGGGAGTTATGGCTACACCTTC
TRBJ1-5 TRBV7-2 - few CASSLTFRDKNQPQHF TGTGCCAGCAGCTTAACCTTCCGGGATAAAAATCAGCCCCAGCATTTT
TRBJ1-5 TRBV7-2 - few CASSLVPGSSQPQHF TGTGCCAGCAGCTTAGTTCCTGGCTCCAGCCAGCCCCAGCATTTT
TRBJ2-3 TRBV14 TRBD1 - CASRPLWDRGRDTQYF TGTGCCAGCAGGCCTTTGTGGGACAGGGGACGAGATACGCAGTATTTT
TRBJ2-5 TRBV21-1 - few CASSKETQYF TGTGCCAGCAGCAAAGAGACCCAGTACTTC
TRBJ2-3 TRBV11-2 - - CASSTGLSTDTQYF TGTGCCAGCAGCACCGGTCTTTCTACAGATACGCAGTATTTT
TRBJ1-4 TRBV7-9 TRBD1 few CASSPQNRGRYEKLFF TGTGCCAGCAGCCCGCAAAACAGGGGGCGGTATGAAAAACTGTTTTTT
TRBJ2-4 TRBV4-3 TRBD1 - CASSQEVWGQVVTNIQYF TGCGCCAGCAGCCAAGAAGTATGGGGACAGGTTGTCACAAACATTCAGTACTTC
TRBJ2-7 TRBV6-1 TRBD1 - CASRGQGRYEQYF TGTGCCAGCAGAGGACAGGGGAGGTACGAGCAGTACTTC
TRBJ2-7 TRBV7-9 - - CASSLHVGEQYF TGTGCCAGCAGCCTCCATGTGGGCGAGCAGTACTTC
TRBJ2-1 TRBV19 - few CASSAMGDEQFF TGTGCCAGTAGTGCCATGGGGGATGAGCAGTTCTTC
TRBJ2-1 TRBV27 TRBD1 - CASSKTGGGSYNEQFF TGTGCCAGCAGTAAGACAGGGGGGGGCTCCTACAATGAGCAGTTCTTC
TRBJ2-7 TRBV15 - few CATSRQVGSYEQYF TGTGCCACCAGCAGACAGGTAGGATCCTACGAGCAGTACTTC